This entry lists 15 T cell receptor beta chains sequenced from one sample in a study of CD8+CD57+ T cells in acquired aplastic anemia. Genomic DNA acted as the template from which TCR beta VDJ combination and CDR3 sequence profiling were carried out. TCRdb re-called the reads with MiXCR, one entry per CDR3 protein. The sample records about 190,000 distinct CDR3 sequences, about half being singletons. The sample consisted of sorted CD4+, CD8+, or CD8+CD57+ T cells (not recorded which) from PBMCs. The receptor set was obtained from a human donor in good health, serving as a control.

The V call is TRBV15, the J call TRBJ2-5; the D is unclear. Per germline, CDR1 LNHNV and CDR2 YYDKDF (reference sequence). This CDR3 has 13 amino acids. Between the trimmed V and J ends, which lost 4 bases and 6 bases, there was a span of 12 bases. The CDR3 sequence: CATSTSPRKTQYF. The CDR3 DNA is TGTGCCACCAGCACTTCCCCCCGGAAGACCCAGTACTTC.

This chain uses TRBV12-5 with TRBJ2-2; 8 bases line up with TRBD1. Germline CDR1 is LGHNT and CDR2 is FRNRAP. The CDR3 covers 14 residues. Unmatched junction bases numbered 3, after V lost 6 bases and J lost 3 bases. CDR3 in DNA: TGTGCTAGTGGCAAGGACAGGGACACCGGGGAGCTGTTTTTT. This sequence encodes CASGKDRDTGELFF.

This sequence joins TRBV10-3 and TRBJ2-3, with 7 bases fitting TRBD2. Germline trimming cut 4 bases from V and 0 bases from J; bases unmatched to any gene: 4. The germline CDR1 and CDR2 sequences are ENHRY and SYGVKD. The CDR3 covers 15 residues. CDR3 sequence: CAISGGRGSTDTQYF. CDR3 nucleotide sequence: TGTGCCATCAGTGGTGGGCGGGGGAGCACAGATACGCAGTATTTT.

This clonotype appeared a few times. V is TRBV15 and J is TRBJ2-3; the match to TRBD1 covers 9 bases. CDR1 and CDR2 from the germline V gene are LNHNV and YYDKDF (reference sequence). The CDR3 sequence is 15 residues long. The trim removed 3 bases at V and 4 bases at J, leaving 5 bases unmatched. This chain's CDR3 is CATSRSRDRADTQYF. CDR3 nucleotides: TGTGCCACCAGCAGGAGTCGGGACAGGGCAGATACGCAGTATTTT.

There are many counts of this clonotype. The chain uses TRBV20-1 and TRBJ2-1, with 9 bases lining up with TRBD2. CDR3 length: 14 residues. CDR1 and CDR2 (germline): DFQATT, SNEGSKA (reference sequence). CDR3 coding DNA: TGCACTGTAGTTAGCGGGGGCCGGTACAATGAGCAGTTCTTC. This sequence encodes CTVVSGGRYNEQFF.

The V call is TRBV20-1, the J call TRBJ2-3; D might be TRBD1 or TRBD2, each matching 5 bases. The CDR3 covers 15 residues. Germline lookup yields CDR1 DFQATT and CDR2 SNEGSKA (reference sequence). V lost 4 bases and J 6 bases, leaving 20 bases between the germline ends. CDR3 loop: CSAILRSGPRDTQYF. The CDR3 nucleotides read TGCAGTGCTATTCTCCGGTCGGGACCTCGGGATACGCAGTATTTT.

A note on this clonotype: A much larger clone differs from this one at a single base, so this may be a read error. This likely comes from a read error, as the CDR3 has no conserved phenylalanine or tryptophan at its end. The chain combines TRBV3-1 with TRBJ1-1; D is undetermined. The V gene lost 1 base and the J gene lost 1 base, with 10 bases spanning the gap. The germline gives CDR1 LGHDT, CDR2 YNNKEL (reference sequence). The length of the CDR3 is 15 residues. This chain's CDR3 is CASSQAPRTNTEAFS. The CDR3 DNA reads as TGTGCCAGCAGCCAAGCTCCCCGGACGAACACTGAAGCTTTCTCT.

The chain couples TRBV7-2 to TRBJ1-3; weak D call: TRBD1 (6 bases). Germline lookup yields CDR1 SGHTA and CDR2 FQGNSA. The CDR3 covers 13 residues. V was trimmed by 8 bases and J by 7 bases, leaving 15 bases between them. The CDR3 protein is CASCPTGYNTIYF. CDR3 in DNA: TGTGCCAGCTGCCCGACAGGATATAACACCATATATTTT.

The chain links TRBV7-3 to TRBJ2-1; D may correspond to TRBD1 or TRBD2 (5 bases each). CDR3 length equals 15 residues. V was shortened by 5 bases and J by 4 bases, with 15 bases between the two germline ends. Per germline, CDR1 SGHTA and CDR2 FQGTGA. This chain's CDR3 is CASSIPGAAYNEQFF. In DNA, the CDR3 is TGTGCCAGCAGCATCCCCGGGGCCGCGTACAATGAGCAGTTCTTC. The complete variable domain, with remaining parts taken from reference TRBV7-3 and TRBJ2-1, reads GAGVSQTPSNKVTEKGKYVELRCDPISGHTALYWYRQSLGQGPEFLIYFQGTGAADDSGLPNDRFFAVRPEGSVSTLKIQRTERGDSAVYLCASSIPGAAYNEQFFGPGTRLTVL.

This chain links TRBV19 with TRBJ1-5, with 10 positions matching TRBD1. Germline values: CDR1 LNHDA, CDR2 SQIVND (reference sequence). The CDR3 is 15 amino acids. Trimming removed 4 bases from V and 7 bases from J; junction bases left unmatched: 7. The CDR3 DNA sequence: TGTGCCAGTAGTACAAAGACAGGGGGCACCCAGCCCCAGCATTTT. It yields the protein CASSTKTGGTQPQHF. Full variable domain (outside the CDR3, taken from reference TRBV19 and TRBJ1-5): DGGITQSPKYLFRKEGQNVTLSCEQNLNHDAMYWYRQDPGQGLRLIYYSQIVNDFQKGDIAEGYSVSREKKESFPLTVTSAQKNPTAFYLCASSTKTGGTQPQHFGDGTRLSIL.

The gene calls are TRBV29-1 and TRBJ2-7; D might be TRBD1 or TRBD2, each matching 5 bases. The germline V gene has CDR1 SQVTM and CDR2 ANQGSEA. V gave up 6 bases and J gave up 2 bases, with 11 bases separating them. The CDR3 runs 12 residues. The CDR3, as DNA: TGCAGCGTCGGGGCGTCAGCCTACGAGCAGTACTTC. As protein: CSVGASAYEQYF.

This clonotype turned up a few times. V usage is TRBV5-1 and J usage is TRBJ2-7; D gene unclear. The V end was cut by 0 bases, the J end by 3 bases, with 4 bases between. This CDR3 has 12 amino acids. Per germline, CDR1 SGHRS and CDR2 YFSETQ. The CDR3 reads CASSLGIYEQYF. The CDR3 nucleotides are TGCGCCAGCAGCTTGGGCATCTACGAGCAGTACTTC. Complete variable domain (other parts from reference TRBV5-1 and TRBJ2-7): KAGVTQTPRYLIKTRGQQVTLSCSPISGHRSVSWYQQTPGQGLQFLFEYFSETQRNKGNFPGRFSGRQFSNSRSEMNVSTLELGDSALYLCASSLGIYEQYFGPGTRLTVT.

The rearrangement uses TRBV7-9 and TRBJ1-2; 12 positions agree with TRBD1. The CDR3 length is 15 residues. Trimming removed 5 bases from V and 7 bases from J; junction bases left unmatched: 8. CDR1 SEHNR and CDR2 FQNEAQ come from the germline V gene (reference sequence). The CDR3 protein is CASSAGQGALGGYTF. The CDR3 DNA reads TGTGCCAGCAGCGCGGGACAGGGGGCGCTAGGTGGCTACACCTTC.

V is TRBV20-1 and J is TRBJ2-5, with D possibly matching TRBD2 (6 bases). The V gene's germline CDR1 is DFQATT and CDR2 SNEGSKA (reference sequence). The CDR3 is made up of 13 amino acids. Trimming stripped 5 bases from V and 0 bases from J, with 10 bases between. DNA for the CDR3: TGCAGTGCTTTCAGCGGGCACCAAGAGACCCAGTACTTC. Encoded protein: CSAFSGHQETQYF.

In its sample, this clonotype was seen many times. The chain joins TRBV5-8 to TRBJ1-4, with D maybe TRBD1 (5 bases). This CDR3 region has 16 residues. Trimming removed 4 bases from V and 0 bases from J, with 13 bases in between. The germline CDR1 and CDR2 sequences are SGHTS and YDEGEE. The CDR3 region is CASSPGDVATNEKLFF. The CDR3 DNA reads as TGTGCCAGCAGCCCCGGGGACGTTGCAACTAATGAAAAACTGTTTTTT.